Each of the 10 T cell receptor beta chains below was sequenced from the same sample in a study of neurological immune-mediated disorders. MiXCR, applied by TCRdb to the 5' RACE reads, yields one record per CDR3 protein. The sample yields fewer than 25,000 distinct CDR3 sequences, roughly an eighth seen once. Time point indicated: technical triplicate 1. Material: CD4+ T cells from blood. These receptors came from a female donor with HTLV-1-associated myelopathy (HAM/TSP).

This chain uses TRBV11-3 with TRBJ2-1; D not certain. V was pared by 3 bases and J by 7 bases, with 10 bases between. Germline CDR1 SGHNT, CDR2 YENEEA. CDR3 length equals 13 residues. In nucleotides, the CDR3 is TGTGCCAGCAGCTTCACTGTTAGGAATGAGCAGTTCTTC. Translation: CASSFTVRNEQFF.

There are many counts of this clonotype. The chain carries TRBV20-1 and TRBJ2-3, with D possibly being TRBD2 (7 bases). From germline, CDR1 is DFQATT and CDR2 SNEGSKA (reference sequence). The CDR3 is 15 residues long. V gave up 5 bases and J gave up 4 bases, with 19 bases separating them. The CDR3 DNA is TGCAGTGCTTGGCCCGGGGGGCGGCCCGCAGATACGCAGTATTTT. Its translation: CSAWPGGRPADTQYF.

This clonotype was recorded many times. The gene calls are TRBV12-3 or TRBV12-4 and TRBJ1-1; 8 nucleotides match TRBD1. V was pared by 6 bases and J by 0 bases, with 3 bases of the junction left unmatched. This CDR3 contains 14 residues. The CDR3 coding sequence is TGTGCCAGCAGGAAACAGGGGGTGAACACTGAAGCTTTCTTT. Amino acids: CASRKQGVNTEAFF.

By share of the sample, this clonotype is medium-sized. V usage is TRBV5-1 and J usage is TRBJ1-2, with D uncertain. CDR1 SGHRS and CDR2 YFSETQ come from the germline V gene. Trimming stripped 3 bases from V and 0 bases from J, with 6 bases between. CDR3 size: 13 residues. DNA for the CDR3: TGCGCCAGCAGCTACGACACTAACTATGGCTACACCTTC. It specifies CASSYDTNYGYTF.

This clonotype was recorded at least ten times. The chain couples TRBV12-3 or TRBV12-4 to TRBJ2-1; no clear D gene. This CDR3 is built from 16 residues. The ends were cut back, 5 bases at V and 2 bases at J, with 16 bases in the middle. The CDR3 region is CASSRLSGLTYNEQFF. The DNA of the CDR3 is TGTGCCAGCAGTCGCCTCTCCGGTCTGACCTACAATGAGCAGTTCTTC.

This clonotype came up many times. This chain uses TRBV5-1 with TRBJ1-2; 9 positions match TRBD1. Germline V CDR1 and CDR2: SGHRS, YFSETQ. The length of the CDR3 is 16 residues. V dropped 4 bases and J dropped 4; count of bases not matched to a gene: 11. CDR3 amino acids: CASSLGTGTILYGYTF. The CDR3 DNA follows: TGCGCCAGCAGCCTTGGGACAGGGACTATTCTCTATGGCTACACCTTC.

The gene calls are TRBV6-2 or TRBV6-3 and TRBJ2-3, with a possible D match to TRBD2 (5 bases). Germline lookup yields CDR1 MNHEY and CDR2 SVGEGT. V was trimmed by 0 bases and J by 0 bases, leaving 16 bases between them. The CDR3 totals 18 residues. This chain's CDR3 is CASSYSSLPAESTDTQYF. The DNA for the CDR3 is TGTGCCAGCAGTTACTCGAGTTTACCAGCGGAAAGCACAGATACGCAGTATTTT.

The chain recombines TRBV19 with TRBJ2-4, with a possible D match to TRBD1 (8 bases). This CDR3 has 14 residues. V shed 5 bases and J shed 6 bases, with 14 bases lying between them. The V gene's germline CDR1 is LNHDA and CDR2 SQIVND (reference sequence). The CDR3 spells CASSVTGGVNIQYF. The DNA of the CDR3 is TGTGCCAGTAGTGTCACAGGGGGGGTAAACATTCAGTACTTC.

This clonotype occurred many times. In DNA, the CDR3 is TGCGCCTCCCACGAGGGGAGCGGGGGTAATGAGCAGTTCTTC. This translates into CASHEGSGGNEQFF. The chain employs TRBV5-1 and TRBJ2-1; the match to TRBD2 covers 8 bases. With 10 bases clipped from V and 7 bases from J, the junction kept 13 bases outside the gene matches. CDR1 is SGHRS, CDR2 YFSETQ, per germline. There are 14 residues in the CDR3.

Many counts were recorded for this clonotype. The chain carries TRBV12-3 or TRBV12-4 and TRBJ2-7; either TRBD1 or TRBD2 may fit D (7 bases each). The CDR3 spans 15 residues. V shed 6 bases and J shed 0 bases, with 15 bases lying between them. The DNA of the CDR3 is TGTGCCAGCAGCCCCGCAGGGGGGGCCTCCTACGAGCAGTACTTC. Protein sequence: CASSPAGGASYEQYF.